What follows describes a single T cell receptor beta chain. This sample was included in a study of OX40 agonist ivuxolimab in advanced cancers. Sequencing used immunoSEQ multiplex PCR; TCRdb keeps in-frame clones, though not all of them. The table includes more than 35,000 clones, about 80% detected once. V lost 2 bases and J lost 8; bases outside the gene matches: 4. The CDR3 spans 13 residues. Germline-derived CDR1 and CDR2 are SGHDT and YYEEEE. The material was CD4+ or CD8+ T cells sorted from blood, obtained in a trial of the OX40 agonist ivuxolimab. This sequence was found in an adult with an advanced solid tumor such as melanoma, head and neck, liver or kidney cancer. This chain joins TRBV5-6 and TRBJ1-2, with 9 bases matching TRBD1. The CDR3 here is CASSFGTGSGYTF. The CDR3 DNA reads TGTGCCAGCAGCTTCGGGACAGGGAGCGGCTACACCTTC.